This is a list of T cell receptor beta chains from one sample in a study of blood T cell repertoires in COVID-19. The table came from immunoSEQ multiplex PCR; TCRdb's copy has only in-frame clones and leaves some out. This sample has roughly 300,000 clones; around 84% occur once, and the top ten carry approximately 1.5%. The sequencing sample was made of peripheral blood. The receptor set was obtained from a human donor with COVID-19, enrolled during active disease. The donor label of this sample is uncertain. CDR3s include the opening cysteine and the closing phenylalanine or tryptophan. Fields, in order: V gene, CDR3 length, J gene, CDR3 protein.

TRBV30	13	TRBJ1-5	CAWRGLLNQPQHF
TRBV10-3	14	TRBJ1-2	CAIRVTAVNYGYTF
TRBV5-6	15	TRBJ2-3	CASSLTGTGTDTQYF
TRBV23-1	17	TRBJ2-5	CARGRSVDQGFRETQYF
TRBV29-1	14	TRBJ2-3	CSVEGGGYTDTQYF
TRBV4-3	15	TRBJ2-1	CASSQDGIPYNEQFF
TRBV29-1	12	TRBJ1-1	CSVAAGNTEAFF
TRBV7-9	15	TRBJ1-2	CASSLIDRGAYGYTF
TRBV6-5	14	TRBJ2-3	CASSTPGSRGTQYF
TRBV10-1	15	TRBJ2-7	CASSEHRRSNDEQYF
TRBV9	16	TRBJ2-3	CASSAEAGGPPDTQYF
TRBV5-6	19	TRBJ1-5	CASSRRGSDRGRSNQPQHF
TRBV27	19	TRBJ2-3	CASSLSAGLAGRHADTQYF
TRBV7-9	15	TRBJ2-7	CASSLVGDRGYEQYF
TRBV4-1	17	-	CASSQETRTSGSYEQYF
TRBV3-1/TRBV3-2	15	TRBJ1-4	CASSQDGGTNEKLFF